This TCR beta chain came from a study of graft-versus-host responses after intestinal transplantation. Study observations and caveats: Declines in HvG clones occurring early post-transplant were associated with peak circulating GvH clone levels.

TCRdb's copy holds only in-frame clones and misses some; the assay was immunoSEQ multiplex PCR. The table lists more than 45,000 clones, around nine tenths of them singletons. The CDR3 runs to 16 residues. From germline, CDR1 is KGHSH and CDR2 LQKENI. The trim removed 2 bases at V and 0 bases at J, leaving 6 bases unmatched. For this clone: Its cognate antigen is unknown.

This chain uses TRBV18 with TRBJ1-1, with 7 bases that match TRBD1. The sample here was PBMCs, taken approximately 120 days after intestinal transplantation. The sequence came from a human patient who received an intestinal transplant, so some T cells may come from the graft donor. CDR3 nucleotide sequence: TGTGCCAGCTCACCATTCGACAGGGCAATGAACACTGAAGCTTTCTTT. Its translation is CASSPFDRAMNTEAFF.